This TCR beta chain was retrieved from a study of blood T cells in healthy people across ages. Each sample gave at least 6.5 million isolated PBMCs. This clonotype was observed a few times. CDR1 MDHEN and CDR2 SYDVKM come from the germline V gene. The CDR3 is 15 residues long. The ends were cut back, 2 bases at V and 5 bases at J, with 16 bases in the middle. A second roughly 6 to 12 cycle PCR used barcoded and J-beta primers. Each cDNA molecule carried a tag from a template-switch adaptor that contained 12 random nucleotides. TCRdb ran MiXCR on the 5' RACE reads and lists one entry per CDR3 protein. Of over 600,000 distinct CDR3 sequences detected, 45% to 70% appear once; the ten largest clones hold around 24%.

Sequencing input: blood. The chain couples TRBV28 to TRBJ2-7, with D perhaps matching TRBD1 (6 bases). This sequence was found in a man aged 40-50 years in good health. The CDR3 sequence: CASSLGGRGSDEQYF. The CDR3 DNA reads TGTGCCAGCAGTTTAGGAGGCAGGGGAAGCGACGAGCAGTACTTC.